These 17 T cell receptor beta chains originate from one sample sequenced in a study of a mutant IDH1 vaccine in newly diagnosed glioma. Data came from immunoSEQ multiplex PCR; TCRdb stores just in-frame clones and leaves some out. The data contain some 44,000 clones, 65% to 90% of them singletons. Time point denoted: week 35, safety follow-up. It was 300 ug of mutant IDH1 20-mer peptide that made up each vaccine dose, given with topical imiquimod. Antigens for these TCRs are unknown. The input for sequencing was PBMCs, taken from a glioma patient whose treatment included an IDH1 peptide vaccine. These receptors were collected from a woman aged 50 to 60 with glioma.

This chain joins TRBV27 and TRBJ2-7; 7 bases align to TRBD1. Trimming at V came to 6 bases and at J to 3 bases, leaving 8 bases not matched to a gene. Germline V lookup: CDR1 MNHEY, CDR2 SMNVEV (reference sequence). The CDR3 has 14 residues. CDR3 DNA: TGTGCCAGCAGCATAAGGACAGGTTACTACGAGCAGTACTTC. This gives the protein CASSIRTGYYEQYF.

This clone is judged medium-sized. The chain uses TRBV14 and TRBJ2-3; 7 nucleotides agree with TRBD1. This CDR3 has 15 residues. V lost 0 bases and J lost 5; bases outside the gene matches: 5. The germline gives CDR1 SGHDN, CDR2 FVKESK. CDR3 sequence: CASSQDLRTGDTQYF. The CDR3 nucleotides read TGTGCCAGCAGCCAAGACTTGCGGACAGGAGATACGCAGTATTTT.

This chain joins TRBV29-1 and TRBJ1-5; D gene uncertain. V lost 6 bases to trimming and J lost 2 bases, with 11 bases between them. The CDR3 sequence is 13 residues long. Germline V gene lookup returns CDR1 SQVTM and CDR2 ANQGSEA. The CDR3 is CSVLSSGNQPQHF. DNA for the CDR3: TGCAGCGTACTATCCTCGGGCAATCAGCCCCAGCATTTT.

CDR3 region: CASSPAGGGTGELFF. The CDR3 DNA sequence: TGCGCCAGCAGCCCCGCGGGGGGGGGCACCGGGGAGCTGTTTTTT. The chain joins TRBV4-3 to TRBJ2-2, with TRBD2 matching 9 bases. The CDR3 loop spans 15 amino acids. The germline gives CDR1 LGHNA, CDR2 YSLEER. V lost 4 bases, J lost 4 bases, and 4 bases stayed unmatched.

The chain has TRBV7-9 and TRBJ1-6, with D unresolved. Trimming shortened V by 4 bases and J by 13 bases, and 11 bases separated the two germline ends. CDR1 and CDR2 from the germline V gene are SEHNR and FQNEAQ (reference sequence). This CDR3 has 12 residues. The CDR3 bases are TGTGCCAGCAGCTCACCCCCTTATCCCCTCCACTTT. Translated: CASSSPPYPLHF.

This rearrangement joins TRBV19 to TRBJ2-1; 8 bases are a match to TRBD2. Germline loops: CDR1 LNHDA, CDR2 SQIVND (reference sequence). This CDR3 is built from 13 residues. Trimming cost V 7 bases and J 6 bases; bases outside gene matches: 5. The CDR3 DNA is TGTGCCAGTACGCGAGCGGGAGTCAATGAGCAGTTCTTC. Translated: CASTRAGVNEQFF. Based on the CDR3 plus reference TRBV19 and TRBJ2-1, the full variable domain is DGGITQSPKYLFRKEGQNVTLSCEQNLNHDAMYWYRQDPGQGLRLIYYSQIVNDFQKGDIAEGYSVSREKKESFPLTVTSAQKNPTAFYLCASTRAGVNEQFFGPGTRLTVL.

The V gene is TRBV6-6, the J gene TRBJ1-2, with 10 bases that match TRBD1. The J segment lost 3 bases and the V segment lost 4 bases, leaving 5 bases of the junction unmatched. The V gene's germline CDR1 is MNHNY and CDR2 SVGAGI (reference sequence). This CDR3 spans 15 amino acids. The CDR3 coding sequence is TGTGCCAGCAGTTCCCTTGGACAGGGGGACTATGGCTACACCTTC. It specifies CASSSLGQGDYGYTF.

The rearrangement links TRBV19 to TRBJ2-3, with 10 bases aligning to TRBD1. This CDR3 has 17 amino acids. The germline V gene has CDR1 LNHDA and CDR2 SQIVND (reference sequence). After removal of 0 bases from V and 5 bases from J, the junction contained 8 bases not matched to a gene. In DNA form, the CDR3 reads TGTGCCAGTAGTATAGAACGGCCGGGACAGGGGTTAGATACGCAGTATTTT. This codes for CASSIERPGQGLDTQYF.

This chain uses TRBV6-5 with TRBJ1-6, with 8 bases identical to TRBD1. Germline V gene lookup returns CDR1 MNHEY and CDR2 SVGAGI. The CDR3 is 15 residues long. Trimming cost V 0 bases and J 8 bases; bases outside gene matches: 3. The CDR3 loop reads CASSYSDRVDSPLHF. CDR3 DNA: TGTGCCAGCAGTTACTCGGACAGGGTAGATTCACCCCTCCACTTT.

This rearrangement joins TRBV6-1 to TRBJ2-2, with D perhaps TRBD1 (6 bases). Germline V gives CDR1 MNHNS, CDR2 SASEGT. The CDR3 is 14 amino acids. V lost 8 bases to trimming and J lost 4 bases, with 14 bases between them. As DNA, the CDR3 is TGTGCCAGCGGGGGCCGCGATGTCACCGGGGAGCTGTTTTTT. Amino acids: CASGGRDVTGELFF.

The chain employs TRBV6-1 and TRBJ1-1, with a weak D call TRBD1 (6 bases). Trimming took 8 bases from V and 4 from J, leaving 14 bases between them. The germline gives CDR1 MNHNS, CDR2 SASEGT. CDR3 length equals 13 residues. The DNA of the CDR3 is TGTGCCAGCGGGATACAGGGAGGCACTGAAGCTTTCTTT. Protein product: CASGIQGGTEAFF.

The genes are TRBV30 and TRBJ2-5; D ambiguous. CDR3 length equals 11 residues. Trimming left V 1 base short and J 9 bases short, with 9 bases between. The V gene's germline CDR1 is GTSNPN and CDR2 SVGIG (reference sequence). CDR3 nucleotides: TGTGCCTGGAGTGATAGCTCCCCCCAGTACTTC. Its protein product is CAWSDSSPQYF. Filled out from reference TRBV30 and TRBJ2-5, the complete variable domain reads SQTIHQWPATLVQPVGSPLSLECTVEGTSNPNLYWYRQAAGRGLQLLFYSVGIGQISSEVPQNLSASRPQDRQFILSSKKLLLSDSGFYLCAWSDSSPQYFGPGTRLLVL.

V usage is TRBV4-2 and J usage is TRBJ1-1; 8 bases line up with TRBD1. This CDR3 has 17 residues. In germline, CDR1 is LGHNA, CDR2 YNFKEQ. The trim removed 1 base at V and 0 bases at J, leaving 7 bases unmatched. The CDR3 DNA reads TGTGCCAGCAGCCAAGGCGCGGACAGGGACATGAACACTGAAGCTTTCTTT. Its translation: CASSQGADRDMNTEAFF.

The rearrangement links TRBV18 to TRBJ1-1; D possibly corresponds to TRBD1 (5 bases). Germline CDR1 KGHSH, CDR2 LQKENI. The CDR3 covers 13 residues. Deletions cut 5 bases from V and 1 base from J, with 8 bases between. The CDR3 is CASSKDTNTEAFF. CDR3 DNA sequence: TGTGCCAGCTCAAAGGACACGAACACTGAAGCTTTCTTT.

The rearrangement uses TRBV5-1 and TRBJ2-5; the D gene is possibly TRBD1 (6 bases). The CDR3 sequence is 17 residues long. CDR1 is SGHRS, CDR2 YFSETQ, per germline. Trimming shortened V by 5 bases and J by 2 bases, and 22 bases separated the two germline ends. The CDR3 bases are TGCGCCAGCAGAAATTGGGGGCTCGGGACCCAACAAGAGACCCAGTACTTC. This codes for CASRNWGLGTQQETQYF.

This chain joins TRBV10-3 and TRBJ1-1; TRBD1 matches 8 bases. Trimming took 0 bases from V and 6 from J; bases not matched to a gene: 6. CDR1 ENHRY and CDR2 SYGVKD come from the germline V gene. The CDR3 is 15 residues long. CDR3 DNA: TGTGCCATCAGTGAGTCAGTACAGGGGGTCCCTGAAGCTTTCTTT. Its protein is CAISESVQGVPEAFF.

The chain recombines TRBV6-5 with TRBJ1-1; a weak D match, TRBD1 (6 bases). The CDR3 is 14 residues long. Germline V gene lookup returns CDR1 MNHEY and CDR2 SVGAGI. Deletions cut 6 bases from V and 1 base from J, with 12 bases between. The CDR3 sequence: CASRWTDGNTEAFF. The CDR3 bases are TGTGCCAGCAGATGGACAGACGGGAACACTGAAGCTTTCTTT.